This T cell receptor (beta chain) was sequenced in a study of blood T cell repertoires in COVID-19. For the study at large: Material from acute and convalescent COVID-19 was sourced from the United States, Italy and Spain. Sources were T cells, B-cell-depleted T cells, or PBMCs; the material itself was cDNA or gDNA.

Study processing details: Estimates of nucleated cell counts were drawn from the amplification of reference gene primers. Clones were read by immunoSEQ multiplex PCR, and TCRdb kept only the in-frame ones, dropping some. V and J calls and clone size come straight from that table; D and trimming were deduced from the DNA. Here the sample spans 300,000 or so clones, 86% being singletons. CDR3 size: 13 residues. Trimming shortened V by 8 bases and J by 6 bases, and 16 bases separated the two germline ends. Per the germline V gene, CDR1 is LNHDA and CDR2 is SQIVND (reference sequence). The J gene is TRBJ1-1, the V gene TRBV19; a possible D gene is TRBD1 (5 bases). This receptor was obtained from a woman between 50 and 59 years old with acute or convalescent COVID-19. The sequenced sample consisted of peripheral blood. CDR3 DNA sequence: TGTGCCAGTTTAGGGGTAGAGTCGGCTGAAGCTTTCTTT. Translation: CASLGVESAEAFF.